The 4 T cell receptor beta chains reported below all come from one sample, sequenced in a study of blood T cell repertoires in COVID-19. The table came from immunoSEQ multiplex PCR; TCRdb's copy has only in-frame clones and leaves some out. The table lists hundreds of thousands of clones, roughly 90% of them singletons. Sequencing input: PBMCs or T cells enriched from blood (not recorded which). The origin of the receptors is a woman in her 50s in a cohort exposed to, infected with or recovered from COVID-19 (not recorded which).

V gene TRBV3-1 (or the pseudogene TRBV3-2) combines with J gene TRBJ2-5; 7 nucleotides agree with TRBD2. Germline V gene data show CDR1 as LGHDT and CDR2 as YNNKEL (reference sequence). The CDR3 loop spans 15 amino acids. V dropped 3 bases and J dropped 4; count of bases not matched to a gene: 8. In DNA, the CDR3 is TGTGCCAGCAGCCAGGGACTATTAGCAAGAGAGACCCAGTACTTC. The encoded protein is CASSQGLLARETQYF.

This sequence joins TRBV2 and TRBJ2-3; 9 bases match TRBD1. Trimming took 7 bases from V and 5 from J; bases not matched to a gene: 10. This CDR3 is 15 amino acids long. Germline CDR1 and CDR2: SNHLY and FYNNEI. CDR3 nucleotides: TGTGCCAGCAAGTCCAGGACAGGGGTCGAAGATACGCAGTATTTT. Translating gives CASKSRTGVEDTQYF.

As DNA, the CDR3 is TGTGCCAGCAGTTCCGGGACAGGGTGGGGCGAGCAGTACTTC. Translation gives CASSSGTGWGEQYF. The chain joins TRBV27 to TRBJ2-7, with 9 bases fitting TRBD1. The germline V gene has CDR1 MNHEY and CDR2 SMNVEV (reference sequence). Trimming cost V 4 bases and J 6 bases; bases outside gene matches: 7. The CDR3 has 14 residues.

This clone has only a few counts. V gene TRBV5-1 combines with J gene TRBJ2-3; TRBD1 agrees at 7 bases. Germline V gives CDR1 SGHRS, CDR2 YFSETQ. The CDR3 consists of 15 residues. J was trimmed by 2 bases and V by 4 bases; bases with no gene match: 7. The CDR3 reads CASSPDRADTDTQYF. The CDR3 DNA reads as TGCGCCAGCAGCCCCGACAGGGCTGACACAGATACGCAGTATTTT. The whole variable domain, filled in from reference TRBV5-1 and TRBJ2-3, reads KAGVTQTPRYLIKTRGQQVTLSCSPISGHRSVSWYQQTPGQGLQFLFEYFSETQRNKGNFPGRFSGRQFSNSRSEMNVSTLELGDSALYLCASSPDRADTDTQYFGPGTRLTVL.